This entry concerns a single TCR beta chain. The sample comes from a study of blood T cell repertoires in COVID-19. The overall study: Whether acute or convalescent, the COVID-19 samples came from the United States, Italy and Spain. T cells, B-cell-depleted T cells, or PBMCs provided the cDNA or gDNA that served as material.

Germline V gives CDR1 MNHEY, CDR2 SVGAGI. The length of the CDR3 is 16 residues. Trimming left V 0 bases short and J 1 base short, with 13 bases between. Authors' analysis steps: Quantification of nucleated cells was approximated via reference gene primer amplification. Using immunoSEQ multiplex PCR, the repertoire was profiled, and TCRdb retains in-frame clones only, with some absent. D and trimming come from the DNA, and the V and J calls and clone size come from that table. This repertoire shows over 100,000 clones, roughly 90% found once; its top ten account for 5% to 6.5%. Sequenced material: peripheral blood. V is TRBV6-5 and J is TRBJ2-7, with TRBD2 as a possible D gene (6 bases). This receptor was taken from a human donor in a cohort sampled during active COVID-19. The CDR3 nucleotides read TGTGCCAGCAGTTACTCACCACTAGGAGGGTCCTACGAGCAGTACTTC. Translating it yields CASSYSPLGGSYEQYF.